Listed here are 32 T cell receptor beta chains from one sample, sequenced in a study of T-cell reconstitution after alpha-beta-depleted transplantation in children. Using unique molecular identifiers, the investigators prepared the TCRbeta library. TCRdb re-analysed the PCR reads in MiXCR, keeping a single row per CDR3 protein. The sample records under 350,000 distinct CDR3 sequences, around 9.6% being singletons. The sample in question was PBMCs from the stem cell graft donor, obtained from the stem cell graft. The receptors were sampled from a human donor who donated a stem cell graft to a child with SCID.

The gene calls are TRBV12-3 or TRBV12-4 and TRBJ2-5; TRBD2 matches at 8 bases. The CDR3 is 15 amino acids. The V segment lost 6 bases and the J segment 5 bases; nucleotides outside the gene matches: 11. CDR3 DNA sequence: TGTGCCAGCAGACCGGGAGCGGGGGTAGGCGAGACCCAGTACTTC. Translated: CASRPGAGVGETQYF.

This clonotype was counted a few times. V gene TRBV20-1 combines with J gene TRBJ2-2; D is unresolved. The CDR3 sequence is 13 residues long. Germline V gene sequence: CDR1 DFQATT, CDR2 SNEGSKA (reference sequence). V lost 3 bases and J 5 bases, leaving 10 bases between the germline ends. The CDR3 coding sequence is TGCAGTGCTAGTTTTGGCACAACCGGGGAGCTGTTTTTT. Its translation: CSASFGTTGELFF.

In its sample, this clonotype was seen a few times. V is TRBV12-3 or TRBV12-4 and J is TRBJ2-7, with D perhaps matching TRBD1 or TRBD2 (5 bases each). V lost 4 bases, J lost 0 bases, and 10 bases lay in between. This CDR3 is built from 14 residues. Here the CDR3 reads CASSWDGPSYEQYF. CDR3 in DNA: TGTGCCAGCAGTTGGGACGGCCCCTCCTACGAGCAGTACTTC.

CDR3: CASSRMGQLNNEQFF. The CDR3 nucleotides are TGTGCCAGCAGCCGAATGGGACAGCTCAACAATGAGCAGTTCTTC. The gene calls are TRBV25-1 and TRBJ2-1; 7 bases agree with TRBD1. Trimming removed 6 bases from V and 5 bases from J; junction bases left unmatched: 10. The CDR3 runs to 15 residues. Per germline, CDR1 MGHDK and CDR2 SYGVNS. The full variable domain, in which reference TRBV25-1 and TRBJ2-1 provide the parts outside the CDR3, is EADIYQTPRYLVIGTGKKITLECSQTMGHDKMYWYQQDPGMELHLIHYSYGVNSTEKGDLSSESTVSRIRTEHFPLTLESARPSHTSQYLCASSRMGQLNNEQFFGPGTRLTVL.

This CDR3 reads CASSRLQGADTGELFF. The CDR3 DNA reads TGTGCCAGCAGCCGACTACAGGGGGCCGACACCGGGGAGCTGTTTTTT. The rearrangement uses TRBV14 and TRBJ2-2; 9 nucleotides align to TRBD1. The CDR3 has 16 amino acids. Germline CDR1 reads SGHDN; CDR2 reads FVKESK. After removal of 4 bases from V and 3 bases from J, the junction contained 6 bases not matched to a gene. Supplemented by reference TRBV14 and TRBJ2-2, the full variable domain reads EAGVTQFPSHSVIEKGQTVTLRCDPISGHDNLYWYRRVMGKEIKFLLHFVKESKQDESGMPNNRFLAERTGGTYSTLKVQPAELEDSGVYFCASSRLQGADTGELFFGEGSRLTVL.

J is TRBJ1-2 and V is TRBV7-9; possible D gene TRBD1, 5 bases. Trimming stripped 5 bases from V and 3 bases from J, with 16 bases between. This CDR3 is 15 amino acids long. The germline V gene encodes CDR1 SEHNR and CDR2 FQNEAQ (reference sequence). The CDR3 region is CASSPTGGAHYGYTF. The CDR3 DNA sequence: TGTGCCAGCAGCCCTACTGGAGGGGCGCACTATGGCTACACCTTC.

At least ten counts were recorded for this clonotype. The chain couples TRBV12-3 or TRBV12-4 to TRBJ2-2; D ambiguous. V gave up 3 bases and J gave up 4 bases, with 9 bases separating them. This CDR3 has 14 residues. The CDR3 nucleotides are TGTGCCAGCAGTTTGACCACTACCACCGGGGAGCTGTTTTTT. Its protein product is CASSLTTTTGELFF.

This clonotype was counted between two and nine times. This chain connects TRBV4-1 to TRBJ1-1; maybe TRBD1 (6 bases). Germline V gene data show CDR1 as MGHRA and CDR2 as YSYEKL. Between the trimmed V and J ends, which lost 3 bases and 3 bases, there was a span of 11 bases. The CDR3 is 14 amino acids. The CDR3 coding sequence is TGCGCCAGCAGCCAGGGGGCTTTTGACACTGAAGCTTTCTTT. Protein: CASSQGAFDTEAFF.

CDR3 nucleotide sequence: TGTGCCAGCGAATTTGCAGCCGGGACCTACGAGCAGTACTTC. It encodes CASEFAAGTYEQYF. The V gene is TRBV6-5, the J gene TRBJ2-7; tentatively, D is TRBD2 (5 bases). The V end was cut by 8 bases, the J end by 2 bases, with 16 bases between. Looked up from germline, CDR1 is MNHEY and CDR2 is SVGAGI. This CDR3 contains 14 residues.

This clonotype was detected ten times or more. The rearrangement joins TRBV5-1 to TRBJ2-6; D remains unclear. V lost 4 bases to trimming and J lost 0 bases, with 5 bases between them. The germline V gene has CDR1 SGHRS and CDR2 YFSETQ. The CDR3 runs to 14 residues. In DNA form, the CDR3 reads TGCGCCAGCAGCGGTCTCTCTGGGGCCAACGTCCTGACTTTC. Encoded protein: CASSGLSGANVLTF.

This clonotype was observed a few times. The chain has TRBV3-1 and TRBJ1-5; D ambiguous. Germline V lookup: CDR1 LGHDT, CDR2 YNNKEL (reference sequence). The V end lost 5 bases, the J end lost 0 bases, and 11 bases lay between the germline ends. The CDR3 totals 15 residues. As DNA, the CDR3 is TGTGCCAGCAGCACGGACGGATATAGCAATCAGCCCCAGCATTTT. Amino acid sequence: CASSTDGYSNQPQHF.

The chain combines TRBV12-3 or TRBV12-4 with TRBJ1-6, with 7 bases fitting TRBD1. The CDR3 totals 14 residues. The V segment lost 8 bases and the J segment 6 bases; nucleotides outside the gene matches: 7. CDR3: CASGPTGSNSPLHF. The CDR3 nucleotides read TGTGCCAGCGGCCCGACAGGGTCTAATTCACCCCTCCACTTT.

This clonotype was picked up many times. CDR3 nucleotides: TGTGCCAGCAGCCAAGATCGGGGGGGTTCCTACAATGAGCAGTTCTTC. Protein sequence: CASSQDRGGSYNEQFF. The chain has TRBV4-2 and TRBJ2-1; the match to TRBD2 covers 8 bases. The V gene's germline CDR1 is LGHNA and CDR2 YNFKEQ. V shed 0 bases, J shed 1 base, and the junction held 2 bases outside the gene matches. This CDR3 contains 16 residues.

This chain joins TRBV6-1 and TRBJ2-1, with D perhaps TRBD1 (6 bases). The CDR3 has 15 residues. V lost 7 bases to trimming and J lost 4 bases, with 17 bases between them. The germline V gene has CDR1 MNHNS and CDR2 SASEGT. CDR3 amino acids: CASTTDMGAYNEQFF. CDR3 nucleotide sequence: TGTGCCAGCACCACTGACATGGGGGCGTACAATGAGCAGTTCTTC.

The chain has TRBV20-1 and TRBJ2-1, with D unclear. There are 12 residues in the CDR3. CDR1 and CDR2 (germline): DFQATT, SNEGSKA (reference sequence). V was cut by 6 bases and J by 7 bases, with 13 bases left in between. The CDR3 spells CSAAPGPNEQFF. In DNA, the CDR3 is TGCAGTGCGGCCCCCGGGCCAAATGAGCAGTTCTTC.

The sample holds a few counts of this clonotype. V and J are TRBV19 and TRBJ2-7; D may be TRBD1 (6 bases). The CDR3 has 14 residues. V was clipped by 3 bases and J by 3 bases, with 12 bases between them. Germline CDR1 LNHDA, CDR2 SQIVND (reference sequence). The DNA for the CDR3 is TGTGCCAGTAGTATCACAGGGAACAACTACGAGCAGTACTTC. Translation gives CASSITGNNYEQYF.

This chain connects TRBV7-8 to TRBJ2-3, with D possibly TRBD1 on 5 matching bases. The CDR3 has 15 residues. The germline V gene has CDR1 SGHVS and CDR2 FQNEAQ. V lost 7 bases to trimming and J lost 0 bases, with 14 bases between them. CDR3 sequence reads: CASNQGRRSTDTQYF. As DNA, the CDR3 is TGTGCCAGCAACCAGGGAAGGCGGAGCACAGATACGCAGTATTTT.

The V and J genes are TRBV5-1 and TRBJ2-1, with TRBD1 matching 10 bases. Germline CDR1 is SGHRS and CDR2 is YFSETQ. This CDR3 is built from 14 residues. V trimming: 4 bases; J trimming: 9 bases; junction bases outside the gene matches: 7. CDR3 loop: CASSLDRGGGEQFF. The CDR3 DNA sequence: TGCGCCAGCAGCCTGGACAGGGGGGGAGGTGAGCAGTTCTTC.

This sequence joins TRBV11-1 and TRBJ2-1; 9 bases are a match to TRBD1. The CDR3 has 19 residues. Per germline, CDR1 SGHAT and CDR2 FQDESV (reference sequence). The J segment lost 3 bases and the V segment lost 4 bases, leaving 16 bases of the junction unmatched. The CDR3 spells CASSSRDRDVEGLYNEQFF. The CDR3 DNA reads TGTGCCAGCAGCTCCCGGGACAGGGACGTAGAGGGCCTCTACAATGAGCAGTTCTTC.

This clonotype was counted ten times or more. This rearrangement joins TRBV7-9 to TRBJ2-1; 12 nucleotides align to TRBD2. The V segment lost 6 bases and the J segment 8 bases; nucleotides outside the gene matches: 14. The CDR3 is 17 amino acids. CDR1 and CDR2 (germline): SEHNR, FQNEAQ (reference sequence). The CDR3 protein is CASSFKGPGLAGDEQFF. CDR3 DNA sequence: TGTGCCAGCAGTTTTAAGGGACCGGGACTAGCGGGCGATGAGCAGTTCTTC.

A few counts support this clonotype. The chain has TRBV2 and TRBJ1-6; no clear D. Germline lookup yields CDR1 SNHLY and CDR2 FYNNEI. V gave up 7 bases and J gave up 10 bases, with 17 bases separating them. This CDR3 has 14 amino acids. The CDR3 spells CASTMDGVASPLHF. In DNA, the CDR3 is TGTGCCAGCACCATGGACGGGGTTGCATCACCCCTCCACTTT.

There are many counts of this clonotype. V gene TRBV5-1 combines with J gene TRBJ1-1; D is undetermined. Germline CDR1 is SGHRS and CDR2 is YFSETQ. The V and J ends lost 0 bases and 8 bases respectively, with 8 bases between them. This CDR3 region has 12 residues. CDR3 loop: CASSLVGGEAFF. DNA for the CDR3: TGCGCCAGCAGCTTGGTGGGCGGAGAAGCTTTCTTT. Variable domain in full (rest from reference TRBV5-1 and TRBJ1-1): KAGVTQTPRYLIKTRGQQVTLSCSPISGHRSVSWYQQTPGQGLQFLFEYFSETQRNKGNFPGRFSGRQFSNSRSEMNVSTLELGDSALYLCASSLVGGEAFFGQGTRLTVV.

This clonotype was found many times. This sequence joins TRBV9 and TRBJ1-5; D is unresolved. Germline assignment: CDR1 SGDLS and CDR2 YYNGEE. V lost 0 bases to trimming and J lost 3 bases, with 10 bases between them. The CDR3 consists of 15 residues. The CDR3 here is CASSVDQYSNQPQHF. CDR3 sequence (DNA): TGTGCCAGCAGCGTAGATCAATATTCCAATCAGCCCCAGCATTTT.

This clonotype was picked up a small number of times. The chain joins TRBV4-1 to TRBJ1-4, with 12 positions matching TRBD1. V shed 1 base and J 10 bases; nucleotides not matched to a gene: 4. Germline CDR1 and CDR2: MGHRA and YSYEKL. The CDR3 is 15 residues long. CDR3 loop: CASSQAGTGGVKLFF. CDR3 sequence (DNA): TGCGCCAGCAGCCAAGCCGGGACAGGGGGCGTAAAACTGTTTTTT.

This chain connects TRBV19 to TRBJ1-5, with 7 positions matching TRBD1. The CDR3 is made up of 16 amino acids. Trimming at V came to 2 bases and at J to 7 bases, leaving 11 bases not matched to a gene. Germline assignment: CDR1 LNHDA and CDR2 SQIVND (reference sequence). The CDR3 here is CASSIFFGQARQPQHF. The CDR3 coding sequence is TGTGCCAGTAGTATATTTTTCGGACAGGCGAGGCAGCCCCAGCATTTT. Using reference TRBV19 and TRBJ1-5 for the parts outside the CDR3, the full variable domain is DGGITQSPKYLFRKEGQNVTLSCEQNLNHDAMYWYRQDPGQGLRLIYYSQIVNDFQKGDIAEGYSVSREKKESFPLTVTSAQKNPTAFYLCASSIFFGQARQPQHFGDGTRLSIL.

To note about this clonotype: One end of the junction is discordant with germline, which a read error may explain. This rearrangement joins TRBV19 to TRBJ1-6; TRBD1 matches 8 bases. Germline CDR1 LNHDA, CDR2 SQIVND (reference sequence). The CDR3 covers 15 residues. CDR3 region: CASSRVTGEASPIHF. The CDR3 DNA reads TGTGCCAGTAGTAGGGTGACAGGGGAAGCGTCACCCATCCACTTT.

The chain couples TRBV20-1 to TRBJ2-1; D tentatively fits TRBD1 or TRBD2 (5 bases each). Trimming pared 3 bases from V and 6 bases from J, leaving 15 bases between. The V gene's germline CDR1 is DFQATT and CDR2 SNEGSKA (reference sequence). CDR3 size: 14 residues. The CDR3 DNA follows: TGCAGTGCTAGGGGGGACCGCCGATTCAATGAGCAGTTCTTC. Translation gives CSARGDRRFNEQFF.

This clonotype was detected many times. The CDR3 nucleotides are TGTGCCAGCAGCTATCCCCCCGGCTACGAGCAGTACTTC. Amino acids: CASSYPPGYEQYF. This chain connects TRBV12-3 or TRBV12-4 to TRBJ2-7; D unclear. V was shortened by 6 bases and J by 3 bases, with 12 bases between the two germline ends. The CDR3 consists of 13 residues.

The sample holds many counts of this clonotype. The V call is TRBV12-3 or TRBV12-4, the J call TRBJ2-3; D is uncertain. V was trimmed by 5 bases and J by 4 bases, leaving 7 bases between them. This CDR3 spans 12 amino acids. CDR3 coding DNA: TGTGCCAGCAGTCAAGTAGCAGATACGCAGTATTTT. As protein: CASSQVADTQYF.

This clonotype came up many times. The rearrangement links TRBV3-1 to TRBJ1-4; D is uncertain. The CDR3 extends over 10 amino acids. V was shortened by 8 bases and J by 7 bases, with 5 bases between the two germline ends. Germline loops: CDR1 LGHDT, CDR2 YNNKEL (reference sequence). The CDR3 bases are TGTGCCAGCGGGTTTGAAAAACTGTTTTTT. Translation gives CASGFEKLFF.

The chain links TRBV6-5 to TRBJ1-2; weak D call: TRBD1 (5 bases). The CDR3 totals 15 residues. V dropped 7 bases and J dropped 5 bases, with 20 bases sitting between them. Germline values: CDR1 MNHEY, CDR2 SVGAGI. CDR3 protein: CASNSGGLPEYGYTF. In nucleotides, the CDR3 is TGTGCCAGCAATTCTGGGGGTCTTCCGGAGTATGGCTACACCTTC.

This clonotype was recorded a few times. The chain joins TRBV7-3 to TRBJ2-2, with D hard to call. Germline V gene data show CDR1 as SGHTA and CDR2 as FQGTGA. The CDR3 contains 12 residues. The V gene lost 5 bases and the J gene lost 6 bases, with 7 bases spanning the gap. The CDR3 here is CASSPYAGELFF. In DNA form, the CDR3 reads TGTGCCAGCAGCCCCTACGCCGGGGAGCTGTTTTTT.